Presented here are 13 T cell receptor beta chains from one specimen sequenced in a study of T cell repertoires in cytomegalovirus infection. No antigens are known for them. TCRdb redid the calling of the reads with MiXCR, one entry per CDR3 protein. The table shows approximately 910,000 distinct CDR3 sequences, with about a third occurring only once. The sequences come from cultured CD8+ T cells from PBMCs, collected from culture after CMV antigen stimulation. The receptors derive from a human donor in good health (CMV status not recorded). Some clones in this sample may be carry-over from other donors' samples.

This clonotype was seen a few times. The V call is TRBV12-3 or TRBV12-4, the J call TRBJ1-1; D remains unclear. V was shortened by 3 bases and J by 5 bases, with 10 bases between the two germline ends. The CDR3 length is 13 residues. The CDR3 reads CASSFWGGTEAFF. CDR3 DNA: TGTGCCAGCAGTTTCTGGGGAGGAACTGAAGCTTTCTTT.

This clonotype was counted a few times. The J gene is TRBJ1-5, the V gene TRBV28; D gene uncertain. CDR3 length equals 15 residues. Per germline, CDR1 MDHEN and CDR2 SYDVKM. The V end lost 6 bases, the J end lost 0 bases, and 12 bases lay between the germline ends. In DNA form, the CDR3 reads TGTGCCAGCAGGGACGGGAGCTATAGCAATCAGCCCCAGCATTTT. It is translated as CASRDGSYSNQPQHF.

This clonotype showed up many times. The gene calls are TRBV7-9 and TRBJ1-2; D gene ambiguous. The V end lost 1 base, the J end lost 2 bases, and 11 bases lay between the germline ends. Germline V gene lookup returns CDR1 SEHNR and CDR2 FQNEAQ (reference sequence). The CDR3 has 15 amino acids. In nucleotides, the CDR3 is TGTGCCAGCAGCTTAGTTCTCGGGAGGAACTATGGCTACACCTTC. This encodes CASSLVLGRNYGYTF.

This clonotype was counted at least ten times. This chain connects TRBV7-6 to TRBJ1-1, with D uncertain. The germline gives CDR1 SGHVS, CDR2 FNYEAQ. This CDR3 comprises 15 residues. Trimming left V 3 bases short and J 4 bases short, with 15 bases between. The CDR3 DNA reads TGTGCCAGCAGCTTTATGTCGGGAGGCGGCACTGAAGCTTTCTTT. As protein: CASSFMSGGGTEAFF. Combining the CDR3 with reference TRBV7-6 and TRBJ1-1 gives the whole variable domain GAGVSQSPRYKVTKRGQDVALRCDPISGHVSLYWYRQALGQGPEFLTYFNYEAQQDKSGLPNDRFSAERPEGSISTLTIQRTEQRDSAMYRCASSFMSGGGTEAFFGQGTRLTVV.

This clonotype was counted a few times. The rearrangement joins TRBV19 to TRBJ2-2; 8 bases match TRBD1. V dropped 6 bases and J dropped 0; count of bases not matched to a gene: 3. Germline assignment: CDR1 LNHDA and CDR2 SQIVND (reference sequence). The CDR3 has 15 residues. The DNA for the CDR3 is TGTGCCAGTAGATTACAGGGGGCGAACACCGGGGAGCTGTTTTTT. Translating it yields CASRLQGANTGELFF. Full variable domain (remainder filled in from reference TRBV19 and TRBJ2-2): DGGITQSPKYLFRKEGQNVTLSCEQNLNHDAMYWYRQDPGQGLRLIYYSQIVNDFQKGDIAEGYSVSREKKESFPLTVTSAQKNPTAFYLCASRLQGANTGELFFGEGSRLTVL.

The chain recombines TRBV6-2 or TRBV6-3 with TRBJ2-6, with D maybe TRBD2 (6 bases). Germline V CDR1 and CDR2: MNHEY, SVGEGT. The V and J ends lost 2 bases and 0 bases respectively, with 11 bases between them. CDR3 size: 17 residues. The CDR3 loop is CASSYAGLGSGANVLTF. The CDR3 DNA reads TGTGCCAGCAGTTACGCGGGATTGGGCTCTGGGGCCAACGTCCTGACTTTC.

As regards this clonotype: At one end, the junction sequence differs from germline, possibly due to a read error. The genes are TRBV6-1 and TRBJ1-2, with 9 bases matching TRBD1. The V gene's germline CDR1 is MNHNS and CDR2 SASEGT. CDR3 length equals 17 residues. CDR3 region: CASGDPGQGYLGYGYTF. The CDR3 DNA reads TGTGCCAGCGGTGACCCGGGACAGGGATATTTGGGGTATGGCTACACCTTC.

The genes are TRBV6-6 and TRBJ2-3; 7 bases are a match to TRBD2. V was pared by 8 bases and J by 2 bases, with 10 bases of the junction left unmatched. The CDR3 length is 15 residues. Germline loops: CDR1 MNHNY, CDR2 SVGAGI (reference sequence). CDR3 nucleotides: TGTGCCAGCGGGGTCCACGGGGGGACCACAGATACGCAGTATTTT. Its translation is CASGVHGGTTDTQYF.

This clonotype was counted at least ten times. The chain couples TRBV7-2 to TRBJ1-2; no firm D call. V was trimmed by 1 base and J by 4 bases, leaving 13 bases between them. The CDR3 has 15 amino acids. Germline-derived CDR1 and CDR2 are SGHTA and FQGNSA. The CDR3 region is CASSLDPGWAYGYTF. The DNA of the CDR3 is TGTGCCAGCAGCTTAGACCCGGGTTGGGCCTATGGCTACACCTTC.

The chain is built from TRBV15 and TRBJ2-3; 7 positions agree with TRBD2. The CDR3 contains 16 residues. Germline CDR1 reads LNHNV; CDR2 reads YYDKDF (reference sequence). V lost 4 bases to trimming and J lost 5 bases; unmatched junction nucleotides: 12. The CDR3 sequence is CATSTAGPPVIDTQYF. DNA of the CDR3: TGTGCCACCAGCACAGCGGGACCTCCAGTCATAGATACGCAGTATTTT.

There are a few counts of this clonotype. The rearrangement joins TRBV28 to TRBJ1-6; D unresolved. The CDR3 sequence is 14 residues long. V was trimmed by 3 bases and J by 9 bases, leaving 12 bases between them. The germline gives CDR1 MDHEN, CDR2 SYDVKM. The CDR3 sequence: CASSFDIEGSPLHF. The CDR3 bases are TGTGCCAGCAGTTTCGACATCGAGGGTTCACCCCTCCACTTT.

As concerns this clonotype: Possible read error: a much larger clone is one base away. The V gene is TRBV7-6, the J gene TRBJ1-1; no clear D gene. The CDR3 is 15 amino acids. Trimming took off 1 base at V and 6 bases at J, with 15 bases between the two ends. Germline CDR1 SGHVS, CDR2 FNYEAQ. CDR3 region: CASSLEWTIGAEAFF. Written as DNA, the CDR3 is TGTGCCAGCAGCTTAGAGTGGACGATTGGGGCTGAAGCTTTCTTT.

Turning to this clonotype: Its ends do not fully match the called genes, so a read error is possible. The V gene is TRBV6-8, the J gene TRBJ2-5; TRBD1 agrees at 8 bases. Germline V CDR1 and CDR2: MNHGY, SAAAGT. This CDR3 spans 15 amino acids. The CDR3 sequence is CASGYTGGTQETQYF. The CDR3 DNA reads TGTGCCAGCGGTTACACAGGGGGGACCCAAGAGACCCAGTACTTC.